This TCR beta chain was sequenced for a study of T cell changes during pregnancy in multiple sclerosis. This table comes from immunoSEQ multiplex PCR, and its TCRdb copy is limited to in-frame clones, with some not included. The profile shows about 43,000 clones, about nine tenths of them singletons. The V gene lost 6 bases and the J gene lost 0 bases, with 6 bases spanning the gap. Germline lookup yields CDR1 MRHNA and CDR2 SNTAGT. This CDR3 spans 13 amino acids. The source of this sequence is a female donor with multiple sclerosis, enrolled in a pregnancy study. Sequenced sample: PBMCs (not recorded whether the cells were cultured). The chain has TRBV6-4 and TRBJ1-5; D ambiguous. This chain's CDR3 is CASSSNSNQPQHF. CDR3 nucleotides: TGTGCCAGCAGCTCCAATAGCAATCAGCCCCAGCATTTT.